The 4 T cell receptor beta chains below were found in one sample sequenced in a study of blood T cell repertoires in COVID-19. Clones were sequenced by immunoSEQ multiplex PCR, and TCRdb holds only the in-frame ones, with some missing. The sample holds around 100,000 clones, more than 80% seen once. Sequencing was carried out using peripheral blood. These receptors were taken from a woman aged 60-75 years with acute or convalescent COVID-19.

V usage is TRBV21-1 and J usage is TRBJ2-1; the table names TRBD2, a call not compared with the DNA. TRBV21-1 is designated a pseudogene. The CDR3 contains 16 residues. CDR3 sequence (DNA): TGTGCCAGCAGCAAAAAACGCGACGGGAAAGGCAATGAGCAGTTCTTC. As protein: CASSKKRDGKGNEQFF.

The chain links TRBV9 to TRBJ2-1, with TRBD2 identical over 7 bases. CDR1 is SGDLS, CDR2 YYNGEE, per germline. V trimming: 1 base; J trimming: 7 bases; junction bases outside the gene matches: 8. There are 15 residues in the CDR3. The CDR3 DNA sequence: TGTGCCAGCAGCGTAACTAGCGCCGCCTCGAATGAGCAGTTCTTC. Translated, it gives CASSVTSAASNEQFF.

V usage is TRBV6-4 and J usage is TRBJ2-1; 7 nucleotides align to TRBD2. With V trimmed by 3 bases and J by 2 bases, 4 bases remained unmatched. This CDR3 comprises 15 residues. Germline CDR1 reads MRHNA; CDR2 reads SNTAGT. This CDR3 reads CASSDEAGPYNEQFF. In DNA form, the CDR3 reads TGTGCCAGCAGTGATGAAGCGGGACCCTACAATGAGCAGTTCTTC.

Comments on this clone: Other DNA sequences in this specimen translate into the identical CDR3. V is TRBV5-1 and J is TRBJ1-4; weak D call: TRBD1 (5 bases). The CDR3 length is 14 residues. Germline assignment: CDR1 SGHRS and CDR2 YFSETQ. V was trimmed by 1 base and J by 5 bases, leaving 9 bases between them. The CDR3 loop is CASSLNGGNEKLFF. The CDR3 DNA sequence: TGCGCCAGCAGCTTGAACGGGGGGAATGAAAAACTGTTTTTT.